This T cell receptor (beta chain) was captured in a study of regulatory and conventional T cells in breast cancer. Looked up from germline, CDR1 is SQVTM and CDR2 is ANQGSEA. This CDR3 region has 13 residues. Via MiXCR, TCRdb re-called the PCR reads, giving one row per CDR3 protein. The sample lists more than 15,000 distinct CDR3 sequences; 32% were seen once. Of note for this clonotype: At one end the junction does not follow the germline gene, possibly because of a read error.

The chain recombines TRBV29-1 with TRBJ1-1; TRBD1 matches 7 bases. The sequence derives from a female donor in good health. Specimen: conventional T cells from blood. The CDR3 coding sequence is TGCAGCGCCGCGGGACAGATGAACGCTGAAGCTTTCTTT. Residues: CSAAGQMNAEAFF.